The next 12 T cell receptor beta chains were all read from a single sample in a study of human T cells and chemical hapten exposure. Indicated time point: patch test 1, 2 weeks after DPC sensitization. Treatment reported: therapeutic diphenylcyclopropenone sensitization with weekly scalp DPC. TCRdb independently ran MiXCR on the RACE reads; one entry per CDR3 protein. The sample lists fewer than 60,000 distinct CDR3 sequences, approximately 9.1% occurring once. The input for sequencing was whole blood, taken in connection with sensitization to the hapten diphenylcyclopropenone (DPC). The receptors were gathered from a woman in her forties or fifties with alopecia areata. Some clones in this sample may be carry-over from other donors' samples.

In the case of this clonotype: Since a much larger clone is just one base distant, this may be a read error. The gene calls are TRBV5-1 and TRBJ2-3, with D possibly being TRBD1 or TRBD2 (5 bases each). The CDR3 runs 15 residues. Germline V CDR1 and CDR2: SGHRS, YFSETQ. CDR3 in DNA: TGCACCAGCAGCTTGACGAGGGGTAGCACAGATACGCAGTATTTT. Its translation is CTSSLTRGSTDTQYF.

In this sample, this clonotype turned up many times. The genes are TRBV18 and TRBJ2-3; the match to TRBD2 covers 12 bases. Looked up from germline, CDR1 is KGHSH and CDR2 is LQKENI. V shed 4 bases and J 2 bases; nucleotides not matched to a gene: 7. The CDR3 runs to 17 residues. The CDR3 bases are TGTGCCAGCTCACTTGACGGACTAGCGGGAAACACAGATACGCAGTATTTT. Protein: CASSLDGLAGNTDTQYF.

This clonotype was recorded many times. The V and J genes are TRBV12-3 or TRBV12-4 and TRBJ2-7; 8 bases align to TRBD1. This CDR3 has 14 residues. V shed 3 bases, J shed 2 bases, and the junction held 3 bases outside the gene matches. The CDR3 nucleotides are TGTGCCAGCAGTTTCACGGACAGGGCCTACGAGCAGTACTTC. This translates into CASSFTDRAYEQYF.

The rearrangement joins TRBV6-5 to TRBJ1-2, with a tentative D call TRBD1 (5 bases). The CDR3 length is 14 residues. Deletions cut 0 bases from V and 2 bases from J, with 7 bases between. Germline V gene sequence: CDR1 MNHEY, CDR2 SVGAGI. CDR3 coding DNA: TGTGCCAGCAGTTACTCTAAGGGGAACTATGGCTACACCTTC. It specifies CASSYSKGNYGYTF.

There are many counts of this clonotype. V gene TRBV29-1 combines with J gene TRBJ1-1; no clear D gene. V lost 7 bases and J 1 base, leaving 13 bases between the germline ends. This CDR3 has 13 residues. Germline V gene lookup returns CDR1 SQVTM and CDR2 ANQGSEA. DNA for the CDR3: TGCAGCGCATTACGGGAATCGAACACTGAAGCTTTCTTT. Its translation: CSALRESNTEAFF.

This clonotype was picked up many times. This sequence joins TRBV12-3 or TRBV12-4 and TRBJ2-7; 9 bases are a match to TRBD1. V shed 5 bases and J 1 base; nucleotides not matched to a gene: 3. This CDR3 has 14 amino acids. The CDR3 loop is CASSPDRGSYEQYF. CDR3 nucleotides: TGTGCCAGCAGTCCGGACAGGGGTTCCTACGAGCAGTACTTC.

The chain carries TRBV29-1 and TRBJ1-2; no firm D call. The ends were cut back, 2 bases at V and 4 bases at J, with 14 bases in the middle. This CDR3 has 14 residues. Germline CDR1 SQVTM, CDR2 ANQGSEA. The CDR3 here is CSVEWAGVLYGYTF. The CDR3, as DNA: TGCAGCGTTGAATGGGCGGGAGTCCTCTATGGCTACACCTTC.

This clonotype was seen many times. In DNA form, the CDR3 reads TGTGCCAGCAGCGTAGAAGGCGTCAGGGGGCCTGCCACAGATACGCAGTATTTT. Translated, it gives CASSVEGVRGPATDTQYF. The chain has TRBV9 and TRBJ2-3; 8 nucleotides agree with TRBD1. J was trimmed by 2 bases and V by 0 bases; bases with no gene match: 11. The V gene's germline CDR1 is SGDLS and CDR2 YYNGEE. This CDR3 comprises 18 residues.

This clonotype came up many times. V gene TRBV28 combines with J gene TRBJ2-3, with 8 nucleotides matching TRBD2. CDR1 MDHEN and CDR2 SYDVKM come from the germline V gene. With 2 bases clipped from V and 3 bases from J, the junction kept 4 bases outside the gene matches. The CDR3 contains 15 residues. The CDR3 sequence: CASSLAGGRTDTQYF. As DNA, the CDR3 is TGTGCCAGCAGTTTAGCGGGAGGCAGGACAGATACGCAGTATTTT. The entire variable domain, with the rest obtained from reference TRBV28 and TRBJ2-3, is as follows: DVKVTQSSRYLVKRTGEKVFLECVQDMDHENMFWYRQDPGLGLRLIYFSYDVKMKEKGDIPEGYSVSREKKERFSLILESASTNQTSMYLCASSLAGGRTDTQYFGPGTRLTVL.

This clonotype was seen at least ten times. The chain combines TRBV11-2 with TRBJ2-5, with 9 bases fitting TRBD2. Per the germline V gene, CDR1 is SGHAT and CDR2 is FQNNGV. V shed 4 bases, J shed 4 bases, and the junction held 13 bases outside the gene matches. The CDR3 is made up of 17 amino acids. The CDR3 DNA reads TGTGCCAGCAGCTACCCCAATTATGCGGGAGGGCCAGAGACCCAGTACTTC. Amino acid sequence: CASSYPNYAGGPETQYF.

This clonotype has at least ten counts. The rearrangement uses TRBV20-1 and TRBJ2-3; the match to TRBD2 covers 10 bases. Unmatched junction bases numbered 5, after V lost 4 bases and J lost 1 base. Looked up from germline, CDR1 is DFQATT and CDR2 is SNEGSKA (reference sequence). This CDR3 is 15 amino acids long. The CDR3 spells CSAKSGLAGTDTQYF. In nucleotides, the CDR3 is TGCAGTGCTAAATCAGGACTAGCGGGCACAGATACGCAGTATTTT.

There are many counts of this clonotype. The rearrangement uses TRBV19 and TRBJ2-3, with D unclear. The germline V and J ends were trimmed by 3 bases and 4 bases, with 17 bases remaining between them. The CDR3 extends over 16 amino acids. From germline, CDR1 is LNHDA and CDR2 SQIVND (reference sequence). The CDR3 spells CASSMGANDFSDTQYF. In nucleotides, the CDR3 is TGTGCCAGTAGTATGGGCGCAAATGATTTCTCAGATACGCAGTATTTT.